This passage covers 26 T cell receptor beta chains from one sample sequenced in a study of PD-L1 blockade in urothelial cancer. This table comes from immunoSEQ multiplex PCR, and its TCRdb copy is limited to in-frame clones, with some not included. The sample contains roughly 24,000 clones, approximately 86% of which appear only once. Sequenced here: PBMCs, sampled around atezolizumab (anti-PD-L1) treatment. Receptors originate from a man between 60 and 70 years old with urothelial cancer.

This chain links TRBV7-6 with TRBJ2-7; TRBD1 aligns across 12 bases. Germline CDR1 and CDR2: SGHVS and FNYEAQ. Trimming removed 0 bases from V and 6 bases from J; junction bases left unmatched: 3. The CDR3 is made up of 15 amino acids. The CDR3 DNA sequence: TGTGCCAGCAGCTTAGCTGGGACAGGGGGCCGCGAGCAGTACTTC. Translation: CASSLAGTGGREQYF.

The chain's CDR3 is CATSKASGRTDTQYF. The CDR3 nucleotides read TGTGCCACCAGCAAGGCTAGCGGGAGGACAGATACGCAGTATTTT. This sequence joins TRBV15 and TRBJ2-3; TRBD2 aligns across 11 bases. The CDR3 covers 15 residues. The germline CDR1 and CDR2 sequences are LNHNV and YYDKDF (reference sequence). V shed 4 bases, J shed 3 bases, and the junction held 3 bases outside the gene matches.

The V call is TRBV2, the J call TRBJ1-4, with D maybe TRBD1 (5 bases). Trimming left V 7 bases short and J 11 bases short, with 11 bases between. The CDR3 loop spans 11 amino acids. Germline V gene data show CDR1 as SNHLY and CDR2 as FYNNEI. The CDR3 nucleotides are TGTGCCAGCACCCCTCGGGGGAAACTGTTTTTT. Protein sequence: CASTPRGKLFF.

This clone was observed once. This chain uses TRBV27 with TRBJ1-1; a possible D gene is TRBD1 (5 bases). The CDR3 has 17 residues. Trimming left V 6 bases short and J 2 bases short, with 22 bases between. CDR1 is MNHEY and CDR2 is SMNVEV in the germline V gene (reference sequence). The CDR3 DNA reads as TGTGCCAGCAGAAGAAACAAACCGGGACTTTCTAACACTGAAGCTTTCTTT. It yields the protein CASRRNKPGLSNTEAFF.

The chain employs TRBV4-2 and TRBJ2-1; TRBD2 matches 8 bases. Germline V lookup: CDR1 LGHNA, CDR2 YNFKEQ. CDR3 length equals 16 residues. Trimming cost V 0 bases and J 9 bases; bases outside gene matches: 10. The CDR3 coding sequence is TGTGCCAGCAGCCAAGATCTCCGGGGGGGCGGTCCTGAGCAGTTCTTC. This translates into CASSQDLRGGGPEQFF.

This rearrangement joins TRBV5-1 to TRBJ1-1; maybe TRBD1 (6 bases). CDR3 length equals 15 residues. The germline CDR1 and CDR2 sequences are SGHRS and YFSETQ. Between the trimmed V and J ends, which lost 4 bases and 0 bases, there was a span of 13 bases. The DNA of the CDR3 is TGCGCCAGCAGCGAGATACAGGGCCTGAACACTGAAGCTTTCTTT. It encodes CASSEIQGLNTEAFF.

The V call is TRBV19, the J call TRBJ1-1, with TRBD1 matching 8 bases. This CDR3 spans 14 amino acids. Germline V CDR1 and CDR2: LNHDA, SQIVND (reference sequence). J lost 2 bases, V lost 3 bases, and 2 bases had no gene match. The CDR3 sequence: CASSIQGANTEAFF. The CDR3 region has the DNA TGTGCCAGTAGTATCCAGGGGGCCAACACTGAAGCTTTCTTT.

This clone was found once. The chain carries TRBV25-1 and TRBJ2-3, with D perhaps matching TRBD1 (6 bases). Trimming pared 8 bases from V and 4 bases from J, leaving 13 bases between. The CDR3 consists of 13 residues. From germline, CDR1 is MGHDK and CDR2 SYGVNS. The CDR3 DNA follows: TGTGCCAGCGGAGATGGGGGCGCAGATACGCAGTATTTT. The encoded protein is CASGDGGADTQYF.

This clone was recorded once. This sequence joins TRBV18 and TRBJ1-1; D ambiguous. Trimming took off 0 bases at V and 1 base at J, with 3 bases between the two ends. Germline V lookup: CDR1 KGHSH, CDR2 LQKENI. The length of the CDR3 is 13 residues. The chain's CDR3 is CASSPPQNTEAFF. The CDR3 DNA reads TGTGCCAGCTCACCACCACAGAACACTGAAGCTTTCTTT.

The CDR3 DNA follows: TGTGCCAGCAGAGGACTAGCGGACACCGGGGAGCTGTTTTTT. Translated, it gives CASRGLADTGELFF. This sequence joins TRBV7-8 and TRBJ2-2; 10 bases agree with TRBD2. V shed 6 bases, J shed 3 bases, and the junction held 1 base outside the gene matches. Germline V gene sequence: CDR1 SGHVS, CDR2 FQNEAQ. This CDR3 is 14 amino acids long.

This clone was seen a single time. The chain combines TRBV11-3 with TRBJ2-3; 9 bases are a match to TRBD1. The germline V gene encodes CDR1 SGHNT and CDR2 YENEEA. There are 17 residues in the CDR3. J lost 4 bases, V lost 5 bases, and 13 bases had no gene match. CDR3 DNA sequence: TGTGCCAGCAGCCGAACCGGGACAGGGTTACGTGCAGATACGCAGTATTTT. Amino acids: CASSRTGTGLRADTQYF.

The chain joins TRBV5-6 to TRBJ2-7; D gene unclear. The CDR3 is made up of 13 amino acids. Germline-derived CDR1 and CDR2 are SGHDT and YYEEEE. V was pared by 1 base and J by 4 bases, with 9 bases between. CDR3 in DNA: TGTGCCAGCAGCTTGTTTCAGGCGTACGAGCAGTACTTC. Its translation: CASSLFQAYEQYF.

The chain couples TRBV6-5 to TRBJ2-1; TRBD2 matches 8 bases. Germline V gene lookup returns CDR1 MNHEY and CDR2 SVGAGI. V lost 2 bases and J lost 6; bases outside the gene matches: 6. The CDR3 is 15 residues long. CDR3 sequence (DNA): TGTGCCAGCAGTTACGTAGTAGCGGGGCTCAATGAGCAGTTCTTC. Translation gives CASSYVVAGLNEQFF.

The V call is TRBV30, the J call TRBJ2-6; TRBD1 matches at 9 bases. CDR3 length: 15 amino acids. Germline V gives CDR1 GTSNPN, CDR2 SVGIG (reference sequence). Germline trimming cut 2 bases from V and 2 bases from J; bases unmatched to any gene: 1. CDR3 loop: CAWSTGGAGANVLTF. CDR3 sequence (DNA): TGTGCCTGGAGTACAGGGGGCGCTGGGGCCAACGTCCTGACTTTC.

The V call is TRBV5-1, the J call TRBJ2-5; 13 nucleotides match TRBD2. Trimming cost V 0 bases and J 2 bases; bases outside gene matches: 1. The CDR3 covers 16 residues. CDR1 and CDR2 (germline): SGHRS, YFSETQ. CDR3 bases: TGCGCCAGCAGCTTGGTACTAGCGGGGGGGCAAGAGACCCAGTACTTC. It codes for CASSLVLAGGQETQYF. The full variable domain, rest sourced from reference TRBV5-1 and TRBJ2-5, is KAGVTQTPRYLIKTRGQQVTLSCSPISGHRSVSWYQQTPGQGLQFLFEYFSETQRNKGNFPGRFSGRQFSNSRSEMNVSTLELGDSALYLCASSLVLAGGQETQYFGPGTRLLVL.

The gene calls are TRBV6-5 and TRBJ1-2, with TRBD1 identical over 9 bases. The CDR3 loop spans 12 amino acids. V was clipped by 5 bases and J by 7 bases; unmatched bases: 2. Germline lookup yields CDR1 MNHEY and CDR2 SVGAGI. The chain's CDR3 is CASSGTGFGYTF. In DNA, the CDR3 is TGTGCCAGCAGTGGGACAGGGTTTGGCTACACCTTC.

V is TRBV2 and J is TRBJ1-5; D uncertain. CDR1 is SNHLY, CDR2 FYNNEI, per germline. V lost 4 bases, J lost 5 bases, and 12 bases lay in between. The length of the CDR3 is 14 residues. The CDR3: CASSGLRADQPQHF. As DNA, the CDR3 is TGTGCCAGCAGTGGATTGAGGGCCGATCAGCCCCAGCATTTT.

The chain combines TRBV7-9 with TRBJ2-5, with 7 nucleotides matching TRBD2. The junction had 3 bases not matched to a gene; V was cut back by 6 bases and J by 2 bases. Germline V gene data show CDR1 as SEHNR and CDR2 as FQNEAQ (reference sequence). The CDR3 has 13 amino acids. In nucleotides, the CDR3 is TGTGCCAGCAGAGGGACTAAACAAGAGACCCAGTACTTC. Its protein is CASRGTKQETQYF.

The chain carries TRBV2 and TRBJ2-1, with 8 bases matching TRBD2. The CDR3 loop spans 14 amino acids. Germline trimming cut 7 bases from V and 6 bases from J; bases unmatched to any gene: 8. The V gene's germline CDR1 is SNHLY and CDR2 FYNNEI. The chain's CDR3 is CASTGTRAGNEQFF. Written as DNA, the CDR3 is TGTGCCAGCACTGGGACTAGGGCGGGCAATGAGCAGTTCTTC.

The chain has TRBV5-1 and TRBJ2-7, with 8 bases identical to TRBD1. The germline V gene has CDR1 SGHRS and CDR2 YFSETQ. The CDR3 is 16 residues long. J was trimmed by 3 bases and V by 4 bases; bases with no gene match: 12. The CDR3 loop reads CASSPKTDRVSYEQYF. Written as DNA, the CDR3 is TGCGCCAGCAGCCCAAAAACGGACAGGGTGAGCTACGAGCAGTACTTC.

The chain couples TRBV6-5 to TRBJ1-5; 8 nucleotides agree with TRBD1. The V and J ends lost 8 bases and 2 bases, in that order; junction bases with no gene match: 5. The CDR3 consists of 14 residues. CDR1 and CDR2 (germline): MNHEY, SVGAGI. As DNA, the CDR3 is TGTGCCAGCCGGACAGGGATGGGCAATCAGCCCCAGCATTTT. Residues: CASRTGMGNQPQHF.

The chain carries TRBV30 and TRBJ1-5; TRBD1 might be the D (6 bases). The CDR3 sequence is 13 residues long. CDR1 and CDR2 from the germline V gene are GTSNPN and SVGIG (reference sequence). Trimming pared 2 bases from V and 7 bases from J, leaving 12 bases between. The CDR3 protein is CAWSRGGGQPQHF. The DNA of the CDR3 is TGTGCCTGGAGTCGAGGGGGTGGGCAGCCCCAGCATTTT.

V gene TRBV11-2 combines with J gene TRBJ2-1, with TRBD1 identical over 11 bases. Trimming removed 5 bases from V and 0 bases from J; junction bases left unmatched: 3. The CDR3 runs to 16 residues. Germline V gives CDR1 SGHAT, CDR2 FQNNGV. The CDR3 DNA reads as TGTGCCAGCAGCCCCGGGACAGGGGGCTCCTACAATGAGCAGTTCTTC. As protein: CASSPGTGGSYNEQFF.

The chain couples TRBV11-1 to TRBJ2-7; TRBD2 agrees at 10 bases. The CDR3 sequence is 13 residues long. The trim removed 6 bases at V and 5 bases at J, leaving 4 bases unmatched. Germline V gene sequence: CDR1 SGHAT, CDR2 FQDESV (reference sequence). Written as DNA, the CDR3 is TGTGCCAGCAGTAGCGGGGGGCCCAACGAGCAGTACTTC. It yields the protein CASSSGGPNEQYF.

V is TRBV7-9 and J is TRBJ2-1, with 11 positions matching TRBD2. This CDR3 has 17 amino acids. The trim removed 5 bases at V and 7 bases at J, leaving 13 bases unmatched. Germline V lookup: CDR1 SEHNR, CDR2 FQNEAQ (reference sequence). The CDR3 region is CASSLIGVAGGGNEQFF. CDR3 sequence (DNA): TGTGCCAGCAGCCTGATAGGCGTAGCGGGAGGGGGGAATGAGCAGTTCTTC.

The rearrangement joins TRBV6-5 to TRBJ1-6; TRBD1 aligns across 7 bases. V lost 6 bases to trimming and J lost 10 bases; unmatched junction nucleotides: 12. The germline CDR1 and CDR2 sequences are MNHEY and SVGAGI. The CDR3 is 15 amino acids. The CDR3 coding sequence is TGTGCCAGCAGACCTCCCTTACAGGGGTTCTCACCCCTCCACTTT. It is translated as CASRPPLQGFSPLHF.